The 29 T cell receptor beta chains below come from one sample, sequenced in a study of cytomegalovirus exposure and HLA in healthy donors. Researchers ran the PCR with 60 Vbeta and 13 Jbeta primers. Only in-frame clones appear in the TCRdb table, and some are missing; sequencing was by immunoSEQ multiplex PCR. The data show around 150,000 clones, roughly three quarters seen once. Material for sequencing was PBMCs. The receptor source for this set is a man aged 35-49 years in good health and CMV-seronegative.

This clone has more than one count but fewer than ten. The chain employs TRBV7-2 and TRBJ1-2; 8 bases map to TRBD1. V lost 5 bases, J lost 4 bases, and 6 bases stayed unmatched. The CDR3 consists of 14 residues. The V gene's germline CDR1 is SGHTA and CDR2 FQGNSA. The CDR3 region has the DNA TGTGCCAGCAGCCCAGGGGGCAGTTCCTATGGCTACACCTTC. Protein sequence: CASSPGGSSYGYTF.

V gene TRBV7-8 combines with J gene TRBJ1-1; 7 bases are shared with TRBD1. Germline lookup yields CDR1 SGHVS and CDR2 FQNEAQ. This CDR3 comprises 11 residues. Unmatched junction bases numbered 2, after V lost 6 bases and J lost 7 bases. As DNA, the CDR3 is TGTGCCAGCAGGAGGGACAGTGAAGCTTTCTTT. Amino acid sequence: CASRRDSEAFF.

The V and J genes are TRBV7-6 and TRBJ1-3, with a possible D match to TRBD1 (6 bases). The CDR3 has 16 amino acids. Trimming removed 5 bases at V and 4 bases at J, with 18 bases between. Germline CDR1 and CDR2: SGHVS and FNYEAQ. CDR3 residues: CASSPGQGPRGNTIYF. The CDR3 DNA reads TGTGCCAGCAGCCCGGGGCAGGGGCCTCGAGGAAACACCATATATTTT.

J is TRBJ2-7 and V is TRBV4-3, with D possibly matching TRBD1 (6 bases). Germline V gene lookup returns CDR1 LGHNA and CDR2 YSLEER. There are 15 residues in the CDR3. V shed 0 bases and J shed 5 bases, with 14 bases lying between them. This CDR3 reads CASSQELTGFHEQYF. CDR3 DNA: TGCGCCAGCAGCCAAGAACTTACAGGGTTCCACGAGCAGTACTTC.

This clone was counted a few times. The chain uses TRBV30 and TRBJ2-1, with 7 bases matching TRBD2. The CDR3 spans 14 residues. After removal of 3 bases from V and 4 bases from J, the junction contained 6 bases not matched to a gene. The V gene's germline CDR1 is GTSNPN and CDR2 SVGIG (reference sequence). CDR3 in DNA: TGTGCCTGGAGCCGGAGTAGCGGGTACAATGAGCAGTTCTTC. Translation: CAWSRSSGYNEQFF.

The gene calls are TRBV6-5 and TRBJ2-7; weak D call: TRBD2 (5 bases). Trimming left V 6 bases short and J 6 bases short, with 9 bases between. The CDR3 sequence is 11 residues long. Per the germline V gene, CDR1 is MNHEY and CDR2 is SVGAGI. The CDR3 protein is CASSREGEQYF. CDR3 bases: TGTGCCAGCAGCCGCGAGGGCGAGCAGTACTTC.

The rearrangement links TRBV7-8 to TRBJ1-5; a weak D match, TRBD1 (5 bases). Germline loops: CDR1 SGHVS, CDR2 FQNEAQ. V lost 1 base and J 3 bases, leaving 13 bases between the germline ends. The CDR3 loop spans 16 amino acids. The CDR3 reads CASSLVGGETNQPQHF. For the CDR3, the DNA is TGTGCCAGCAGCTTAGTTGGAGGGGAAACCAATCAGCCCCAGCATTTT.

The chain recombines TRBV6-5 with TRBJ2-7; the match to TRBD1 covers 7 bases. Germline CDR1 reads MNHEY; CDR2 reads SVGAGI. Trimming took 6 bases from V and 0 from J; bases not matched to a gene: 8. This CDR3 comprises 15 residues. DNA of the CDR3: TGTGCCAGCAGGATGCCAGGGGGAAGCTCCTACGAGCAGTACTTC. It encodes CASRMPGGSSYEQYF.

The chain uses TRBV29-1 and TRBJ2-1, with TRBD2 as a possible D gene (5 bases). This CDR3 is built from 13 residues. V gave up 6 bases and J gave up 4 bases, with 13 bases separating them. Looked up from germline, CDR1 is SQVTM and CDR2 is ANQGSEA. CDR3 in amino acids: CSVEGIRYNEQFF. DNA of the CDR3: TGCAGCGTCGAGGGTATCAGATACAATGAGCAGTTCTTC.

The CDR3 DNA sequence: TGCGCCAGCAGCTTGTGGGCAGACCAAGAGACCCAGTACTTC. It yields the protein CASSLWADQETQYF. V is TRBV5-1 and J is TRBJ2-5; D is uncertain. The CDR3 runs to 14 residues. V was trimmed by 1 base and J by 0 bases, leaving 7 bases between them. Germline V CDR1 and CDR2: SGHRS, YFSETQ.

V gene TRBV29-1 combines with J gene TRBJ2-7; a weak D match, TRBD2 (6 bases). Germline V gene sequence: CDR1 SQVTM, CDR2 ANQGSEA. The CDR3 has 13 residues. The ends were cut back, 4 bases at V and 0 bases at J, with 10 bases in the middle. This CDR3 reads CSVGRDGSYEQYF. The CDR3 DNA reads as TGCAGCGTTGGGAGGGACGGCTCCTACGAGCAGTACTTC.

The V call is TRBV7-6, the J call TRBJ2-7; D is perhaps TRBD2 (6 bases). Trimming took 8 bases from V and 0 from J, leaving 14 bases between them. The CDR3 consists of 14 residues. Germline V gives CDR1 SGHVS, CDR2 FNYEAQ. The CDR3 loop is CASRGSESSYEQYF. CDR3 bases: TGTGCCAGCCGGGGGTCGGAAAGCTCCTACGAGCAGTACTTC.

Here the CDR3 reads CASSPQGTLSSYEQYF. CDR3 in DNA: TGCGCCAGCAGTCCACAGGGGACCCTTAGCTCCTACGAGCAGTACTTC. V is TRBV5-1 and J is TRBJ2-7, with 7 bases matching TRBD1. V lost 5 bases to trimming and J lost 0 bases; unmatched junction nucleotides: 11. The CDR3 sequence is 16 residues long. Germline values: CDR1 SGHRS, CDR2 YFSETQ.

This clone was counted once. The V and J genes are TRBV10-1 and TRBJ2-7; TRBD1 matches at 8 bases. Trimming removed 6 bases from V and 4 bases from J; junction bases left unmatched: 11. Germline-derived CDR1 and CDR2 are WNHNN and SYGVQD (reference sequence). The length of the CDR3 is 15 residues. The CDR3: CASSGPGGYVYEQYF. The CDR3 nucleotides read TGCGCCAGCAGCGGACCAGGGGGCTATGTTTACGAGCAGTACTTC.

This chain joins TRBV5-1 and TRBJ2-5, with a weak D call TRBD2 (6 bases). Trimming stripped 4 bases from V and 5 bases from J, with 12 bases between. This CDR3 spans 13 amino acids. The germline gives CDR1 SGHRS, CDR2 YFSETQ. As DNA, the CDR3 is TGCGCCAGCAGCCTGGCGGCGGGGGAGACCCAGTACTTC. Translation gives CASSLAAGETQYF.

The chain joins TRBV7-9 to TRBJ2-3, with 8 bases that match TRBD1. V lost 1 base and J lost 6; bases outside the gene matches: 9. Germline V gene data show CDR1 as SEHNR and CDR2 as FQNEAQ (reference sequence). The CDR3 contains 16 residues. CDR3 loop: CASSLGQGAIGDTQYF. CDR3 DNA sequence: TGTGCCAGCAGCTTAGGCCAGGGGGCGATTGGTGATACGCAGTATTTT.

The V and J genes are TRBV7-2 and TRBJ1-2; no reliable D call. Deletions cut 5 bases from V and 2 bases from J, with 15 bases between. This CDR3 spans 15 amino acids. Germline V CDR1 and CDR2: SGHTA, FQGNSA. The DNA for the CDR3 is TGTGCCAGCAGCACTTATTTCGCAGGCAACTATGGCTACACCTTC. It yields the protein CASSTYFAGNYGYTF.

This chain connects TRBV4-1 to TRBJ2-7, with D unresolved. The V gene's germline CDR1 is MGHRA and CDR2 YSYEKL. Trimming removed 0 bases from V and 1 base from J, with 16 bases in between. This CDR3 comprises 17 residues. DNA for the CDR3: TGCGCCAGCAGCCAAGATGACACTCTTCACGATTCCTACGAGCAGTACTTC. It codes for CASSQDDTLHDSYEQYF.

The chain employs TRBV27 and TRBJ2-1; TRBD2 agrees at 8 bases. Trimming took 6 bases from V and 13 from J; bases not matched to a gene: 8. Germline CDR1 and CDR2: MNHEY and SMNVEV (reference sequence). CDR3 size: 12 residues. For the CDR3, the DNA is TGTGCCAGCAGGGGAGGGACTAGTAGTCAGTTCTTC. It is translated as CASRGGTSSQFF.

This clone has only a few counts. The rearrangement joins TRBV14 to TRBJ2-7; 10 positions agree with TRBD1. The V segment lost 1 base and the J segment 6 bases; nucleotides outside the gene matches: 6. CDR1 is SGHDN, CDR2 FVKESK, per germline. The CDR3 spans 15 residues. The CDR3 bases are TGTGCCAGCAGCCAAGCCGGGACAGGGGTTCCCGAGCAGTACTTC. The encoded protein is CASSQAGTGVPEQYF.

The CDR3 DNA follows: TGTGCCAGTAGTCCTAGGACAGCCGGCCCCTCAATTCAGCCCCAGCATTTT. Residues: CASSPRTAGPSIQPQHF. This rearrangement joins TRBV19 to TRBJ1-5; tentatively, D is TRBD1 (6 bases). The V end lost 5 bases, the J end lost 6 bases, and 23 bases lay between the germline ends. Germline values: CDR1 LNHDA, CDR2 SQIVND (reference sequence). This CDR3 is 17 amino acids long.

The gene calls are TRBV27 and TRBJ2-3, with TRBD1 matching 8 bases. Germline lookup yields CDR1 MNHEY and CDR2 SMNVEV (reference sequence). The CDR3 runs 15 residues. V shed 4 bases and J 8 bases; nucleotides not matched to a gene: 11. CDR3 nucleotides: TGTGCCAGCAGTTCCATGGACAGGGCCTTTCTTACGCAGTATTTT. Translated: CASSSMDRAFLTQYF.

V gene TRBV5-6 combines with J gene TRBJ2-5, with 11 bases fitting TRBD2. V dropped 0 bases and J dropped 4; count of bases not matched to a gene: 11. The CDR3 runs to 18 residues. Germline assignment: CDR1 SGHDT and CDR2 YYEEEE. DNA of the CDR3: TGTGCCAGCAGCTTGGTTGCTAGCGGGGGGTTGGTCGCAGAGACCCAGTACTTC. Its translation is CASSLVASGGLVAETQYF.

This sequence joins TRBV7-8 and TRBJ2-1; tentative D call: TRBD1 (6 bases). CDR1 and CDR2 from the germline V gene are SGHVS and FQNEAQ. Deletions cut 3 bases from V and 5 bases from J, with 14 bases between. The CDR3 totals 15 residues. The DNA for the CDR3 is TGTGCCAGCAGCTTCGACAGGATTCGGAACAATGAGCAGTTCTTC. It yields the protein CASSFDRIRNNEQFF.

The gene calls are TRBV7-9 and TRBJ2-6; 9 positions agree with TRBD1. The CDR3 is 17 residues long. The junction had 5 bases not matched to a gene; V was cut back by 5 bases and J by 0 bases. Per germline, CDR1 SEHNR and CDR2 FQNEAQ (reference sequence). The CDR3 DNA reads as TGTGCCAGCAGCCCCCCGGGACAGGGCTCTGGGGCCAACGTCCTGACTTTC. Amino acid sequence: CASSPPGQGSGANVLTF.

This clone came up once. The J gene is TRBJ2-5, the V gene TRBV30, with D possibly matching TRBD2 (5 bases). The germline CDR1 and CDR2 sequences are GTSNPN and SVGIG (reference sequence). V was clipped by 5 bases and J by 3 bases, with 13 bases between them. The CDR3 contains 13 residues. The CDR3 protein is CAWEGGAEETQYF. The DNA of the CDR3 is TGTGCCTGGGAGGGCGGTGCAGAAGAGACCCAGTACTTC.

This clone was detected only a few times. The rearrangement uses TRBV5-6 and TRBJ1-2; D is ambiguous. V lost 1 base and J lost 4, with 8 bases in between. CDR3 length: 13 amino acids. The germline CDR1 and CDR2 sequences are SGHDT and YYEEEE. The CDR3 spells CASSLTDIYGYTF. The CDR3 bases are TGTGCCAGCAGCTTGACTGATATCTATGGCTACACCTTC.

This CDR3 reads CASSLGNQARGTQHF. The CDR3 nucleotides are TGTGCCAGCAGCTTAGGCAACCAGGCCCGAGGGACCCAGCATTTT. The V call is TRBV7-2, the J call TRBJ1-5; unclear D gene. The length of the CDR3 is 15 residues. Germline V gene data show CDR1 as SGHTA and CDR2 as FQGNSA. V lost 1 base, J lost 11 bases, and 18 bases lay in between.

The J gene is TRBJ1-4, the V gene TRBV5-1; D remains unclear. Trimming shortened V by 3 bases and J by 5 bases, and 17 bases separated the two germline ends. Germline V gene lookup returns CDR1 SGHRS and CDR2 YFSETQ. The CDR3 has 16 residues. CDR3 residues: CASSSAVAGKNEKLFF. The DNA for the CDR3 is TGCGCCAGCAGCTCGGCAGTGGCGGGGAAAAATGAAAAACTGTTTTTT.